These 19 T cell receptor beta chains originate from one sample sequenced in a study of T cell clones after liver transplantation. The repertoire was sequenced with immunoSEQ multiplex PCR; TCRdb's copy has only in-frame clones and lacks some. The sample consists of about 20,000 clones, roughly 74% of them appearing once. The sample consisted of CD8+ T cells from blood, taken less than 70 months after liver transplant. The source is a human patient who received a liver transplant. Among the T cells, some may be from the graft donor.

This clone was recorded many times. V usage is TRBV6-5 and J usage is TRBJ1-5, with D possibly being TRBD1 (6 bases). Trimming removed 6 bases from V and 4 bases from J, with 10 bases in between. Germline V gene lookup returns CDR1 MNHEY and CDR2 SVGAGI. The CDR3 totals 13 residues. The CDR3 bases are TGTGCCAGCAGCGAGGGGGGAAATCAGCCCCAGCATTTT. It encodes CASSEGGNQPQHF.

This chain joins TRBV30 and TRBJ1-5, with 10 bases matching TRBD1. This CDR3 spans 15 amino acids. The V gene's germline CDR1 is GTSNPN and CDR2 SVGIG (reference sequence). V lost 0 bases and J lost 12; bases outside the gene matches: 11. CDR3 bases: TGTGCCTGGAGTGTAAGAGGACAGGGGGGTCGACGCCAGCATTTT. Amino acids: CAWSVRGQGGRRQHF. The full variable domain, rest sourced from reference TRBV30 and TRBJ1-5, is SQTIHQWPATLVQPVGSPLSLECTVEGTSNPNLYWYRQAAGRGLQLLFYSVGIGQISSEVPQNLSASRPQDRQFILSSKKLLLSDSGFYLCAWSVRGQGGRRQHFGDGTRLSIL.

The rearrangement links TRBV7-9 to TRBJ1-6, with D possibly TRBD1 on 6 matching bases. CDR3 length equals 16 residues. Trimming cost V 4 bases and J 8 bases, with 18 bases left between them. CDR1 is SEHNR and CDR2 is FQNEAQ in the germline V gene (reference sequence). The CDR3 loop reads CASSSPKAGVDSPLHF. The CDR3 DNA is TGTGCCAGCAGCTCCCCTAAGGCAGGGGTAGATTCACCCCTCCACTTT.

In this sample, this clone turned up once. The V and J genes are TRBV28 and TRBJ1-1; no firm D call. The CDR3 extends over 12 amino acids. The ends were cut back, 4 bases at V and 4 bases at J, with 7 bases in the middle. Germline V gene data show CDR1 as MDHEN and CDR2 as SYDVKM. The CDR3 bases are TGTGCCAGCAGTTCGAAGTCCACTGAAGCTTTCTTT. Its translation is CASSSKSTEAFF. The whole variable domain, remainder taken from reference TRBV28 and TRBJ1-1, is DVKVTQSSRYLVKRTGEKVFLECVQDMDHENMFWYRQDPGLGLRLIYFSYDVKMKEKGDIPEGYSVSREKKERFSLILESASTNQTSMYLCASSSKSTEAFFGQGTRLTVV.

The chain is built from TRBV7-9 and TRBJ2-7; D possibly corresponds to TRBD2 (5 bases). V was clipped by 10 bases and J by 3 bases, with 16 bases between them. Germline loops: CDR1 SEHNR, CDR2 FQNEAQ (reference sequence). There are 13 residues in the CDR3. The CDR3 region is CANEKEGDYEQYF. Here the CDR3 DNA reads TGTGCCAACGAGAAAGAGGGAGACTACGAGCAGTACTTC. Variable domain in full (rest from reference TRBV7-9 and TRBJ2-7): DTGVSQNPRHKITKRGQNVTFRCDPISEHNRLYWYRQTLGQGPEFLTYFQNEAQLEKSRLLSDRFSAERPKGSFSTLEIQRTEQGDSAMYLCANEKEGDYEQYFGPGTRLTVT.

This chain links TRBV9 with TRBJ2-7, with 12 nucleotides matching TRBD2. The germline CDR1 and CDR2 sequences are SGDLS and YYNGEE. Trimming removed 6 bases from V and 5 bases from J; junction bases left unmatched: 9. This CDR3 is built from 15 residues. The CDR3, as DNA: TGTGCCAGCAACCCTAGCGGGGGGGCATCCCACGAGCAGTACTTC. Its translation is CASNPSGGASHEQYF. Full variable domain (outside the CDR3, taken from reference TRBV9 and TRBJ2-7): DSGVTQTPKHLITATGQRVTLRCSPRSGDLSVYWYQQSLDQGLQFLIQYYNGEERAKGNILERFSAQQFPDLHSELNLSSLELGDSALYFCASNPSGGASHEQYFGPGTRLTVT.

CDR3 loop: CASSYRGQGGYGYTF. DNA of the CDR3: TGTGCCAGCAGTTACCGAGGACAGGGGGGCTATGGCTACACCTTC. The chain uses TRBV6-5 and TRBJ1-2; 10 bases map to TRBD1. Germline V gives CDR1 MNHEY, CDR2 SVGAGI. Trimming at V came to 2 bases and at J to 4 bases, leaving 4 bases not matched to a gene. CDR3 length: 15 residues.

The chain joins TRBV7-3 to TRBJ2-1; D call uncertain. The CDR3 runs to 12 residues. From germline, CDR1 is SGHTA and CDR2 FQGTGA. Trimming took off 6 bases at V and 6 bases at J, with 9 bases between the two ends. The CDR3 bases are TGTGCCAGCAGTTCTATGGGCAATGAGCAGTTCTTC. Translation gives CASSSMGNEQFF.

The V gene is TRBV6-6, the J gene TRBJ1-1; no clear D gene. Germline CDR1 and CDR2: MNHNY and SVGAGI (reference sequence). The CDR3 has 13 amino acids. V was clipped by 6 bases and J by 1 base, with 9 bases between them. CDR3 bases: TGTGCCAGCAGACAACTAGGGAACACTGAAGCTTTCTTT. This encodes CASRQLGNTEAFF.

The gene calls are TRBV28 and TRBJ1-5; 8 nucleotides match TRBD1. The CDR3 is 15 residues long. The V gene end was trimmed by 2 bases and the J gene end by 0 bases; junction bases not matched to a gene: 0. Germline assignment: CDR1 MDHEN and CDR2 SYDVKM. This chain's CDR3 is CASSLQGASNQPQHF. The DNA for the CDR3 is TGTGCCAGCAGTTTACAGGGGGCTAGCAATCAGCCCCAGCATTTT.

The chain combines TRBV9 with TRBJ1-1, with TRBD1 as a possible D gene (5 bases). V lost 0 bases to trimming and J lost 6 bases, with 12 bases between them. Germline CDR1 SGDLS, CDR2 YYNGEE. This CDR3 spans 14 amino acids. CDR3 nucleotide sequence: TGTGCCAGCAGCGTAGGATTCAGGGAACCTGAAGCTTTCTTT. Protein sequence: CASSVGFREPEAFF.

The chain employs TRBV7-9 and TRBJ2-1, with D possibly being TRBD1 (6 bases). This CDR3 contains 16 residues. V was pared by 5 bases and J by 3 bases, with 17 bases between. Germline V gives CDR1 SEHNR, CDR2 FQNEAQ (reference sequence). CDR3 DNA sequence: TGTGCCAGCAGCCCCCCTGAGGGACACTTCTACAATGAGCAGTTCTTC. It codes for CASSPPEGHFYNEQFF.

The V gene is TRBV29-1, the J gene TRBJ1-2, with no clear D. The V gene lost 7 bases and the J gene lost 5 bases, with 14 bases spanning the gap. Germline V gene data show CDR1 as SQVTM and CDR2 as ANQGSEA. The CDR3 runs 12 residues. The CDR3 spells CSASSSLYGYTF. The CDR3 DNA sequence: TGCAGCGCCTCCTCTAGTTTGTATGGCTACACCTTC.

V gene TRBV7-8 combines with J gene TRBJ1-2; D remains unclear. The ends were cut back, 1 base at V and 2 bases at J, with 8 bases in the middle. CDR1 is SGHVS, CDR2 FQNEAQ, per germline. The CDR3 length is 14 residues. CDR3 loop: CASSLDGQNYGYTF. The DNA for the CDR3 is TGTGCCAGCAGCTTAGATGGCCAGAACTATGGCTACACCTTC.

The rearrangement joins TRBV27 to TRBJ2-3; no reliable D call. The CDR3 covers 15 residues. CDR1 and CDR2 from the germline V gene are MNHEY and SMNVEV (reference sequence). Trimming pared 3 bases from V and 0 bases from J, leaving 10 bases between. For the CDR3, the DNA is TGTGCCAGCAGTTTTCGCGACTCTAGCACAGATACGCAGTATTTT. Translated: CASSFRDSSTDTQYF.

V usage is TRBV6-6 and J usage is TRBJ1-2, with D possibly matching TRBD1 (5 bases). V lost 0 bases, J lost 4 bases, and 15 bases lay in between. The CDR3 covers 16 residues. Germline CDR1 reads MNHNY; CDR2 reads SVGAGI (reference sequence). CDR3 DNA sequence: TGTGCCAGCAGTTACTCGATGACTGGGGGTGGCTATGGCTACACCTTC. As protein: CASSYSMTGGGYGYTF.

This rearrangement joins TRBV6-1 to TRBJ1-5, with D unclear. V lost 5 bases, J lost 11 bases, and 22 bases lay in between. The germline gives CDR1 MNHNS, CDR2 SASEGT. CDR3 size: 15 residues. The CDR3 nucleotides read TGTGCCAGCAGTCTTACCGTGGGCCCATTATCCGCCCAGCATTTT. This gives the protein CASSLTVGPLSAQHF.

The genes are TRBV9 and TRBJ2-2; no clear D. The germline V gene encodes CDR1 SGDLS and CDR2 YYNGEE. This CDR3 is built from 14 residues. V lost 0 bases and J lost 2, with 5 bases in between. CDR3 nucleotide sequence: TGTGCCAGCAGCGTAGGGGGTAACACCGGGGAGCTGTTTTTT. Its protein is CASSVGGNTGELFF.

The chain has TRBV2 and TRBJ2-3; 11 bases agree with TRBD1. This CDR3 is built from 14 residues. Germline V gives CDR1 SNHLY, CDR2 FYNNEI. J was trimmed by 5 bases and V by 8 bases; bases with no gene match: 6. This chain's CDR3 is CASLDRGREDTQYF. DNA for the CDR3: TGTGCCAGCCTGGACAGGGGGCGTGAAGATACGCAGTATTTT. Combining the CDR3 with reference TRBV2 and TRBJ2-3 gives the whole variable domain EPEVTQTPSHQVTQMGQEVILRCVPISNHLYFYWYRQILGQKVEFLVSFYNNEISEKSEIFDDQFSVERPDGSNFTLKIRSTKLEDSAMYFCASLDRGREDTQYFGPGTRLTVL.